This T cell receptor (beta chain) is from a study of T cell responses to AZD1222 COVID-19 vaccine (TCRdb year 2021). A note on the overall study: A total of just over 230 trial participants underwent TCR sequencing, of whom approximately 200 had received two doses of AZD1222 and around 25 had received two doses of the MenACWY control vaccine. Enrollment into the trials was organized by age into subgroups of 18-55, 56-69 and 70-plus years, and those subgroups contained about 160, 30 and 59 TCR-sequenced participants, respectively. The study at large found these results: The 56-69-year group was small, and its depth increase did not reach significance, likely because of low power. Only six or seven AZD1222 recipients were SARS-CoV-2 seropositive at baseline, limiting conclusions about previously exposed vaccinees. The whole spike protein was spanned by vaccine-associated CD4 TCRs, and dominant responses were seen in regions 160-218 and 743-854. Participants were mostly white British and included more females than males, and it was suggested by the authors that clonal diversity may have been underestimated. Because no day 14 peak-response samples were available, the repertoires could be characterized only after the peak T cell response. A significant rise in spike-specific TCR breadth and depth was observed after two AZD1222 doses relative to day 0 and relative to MenACWY recipients. Nearly half of unique spike-specific TCRs reportedly recognized epitopes outside regions mutated in the B.1.351 and B.1.1.7 variants.

A word on this clone: Its antigen has not been determined. No much larger clone is present one base from it, and per-base qualities are unavailable.

Based on the germline V gene, the CDR1 and CDR2 sequences are MNHEY and SVGEGT. From the cysteine up to the phenylalanine, the CDR3 has a length of 13 residues. Only the CDR3 part of the read is kept: 39 bases, read in frame from the first base. V is reduced by 1 base and J by 5 bases, leaving a spacing of 8 bases between them. The CDR3 regions of human TCRbeta chains were analyzed by immunosequencing. From the authors' description of their analysis: TCRs in the repertoires were matched against a reference library of SARS-CoV-2-specific TCRs that had been generated with the MIRA antigen-specificity platform. Breadth meant the fraction of unique TCRs that were SARS-CoV-2-associated, whereas depth meant the fraction of total T cells that were SARS-CoV-2-associated. Using the MIRA data, every spike-specific TCR was mapped to the spike region that the TCR reacted to and assigned to either a CD4 or a CD8 class. Log10-transformed breadth and depth values were compared by one-way ANOVA with Sidak's multiple comparisons tests. Imported from immuneACCESS, the table was reduced by TCRdb to in-frame sequences with V and J called. These copies leave out some clones; in studies compared against another copy, an unresolved V gene accounts for under half, and the cause of the remainder is not known. The V and J calls and clone size were taken over from that table, and D and trimming were inferred from the DNA. The sample yields just over 90,000 clones; more than 80% were counted once. The top ten clonotypes cover roughly 2.7% of the sample.

The time point label for this specimen denotes: about 28 days (+/-7) after the second vaccine dose. AZD1222 recipients with second doses at about 4 weeks or about 12 weeks were pooled, because spike-specific TCR depth and breadth did not differ between schedules. Vaccinee samples came from UK trials COV001 and COV002, including a single-blind randomized controlled phase 2/3 trial of AZD1222 (ChAdOx1 nCoV-19) in healthy adults. For TCRbeta chain sequencing, PBMC samples were collected from trial participants at day 0 and at day 28 after the second dose. This material consisted of peripheral blood, taken 28 days after the second AZD1222 dose. The receptor's source is an adult who received the AZD1222 COVID-19 vaccine. The chain employs TRBV6-2 or TRBV6-3 and TRBJ1-2, with the D gene call left open. The CDR3 region reads CASSYWAEYGYTF. The DNA sequence is TGTGCCAGCAGTTACTGGGCCGAATATGGCTACACCTTC.